A single sample gave rise to the 10 T cell receptor beta chains below, sequenced in a study of somatic mutations in cytotoxic T cells in rheumatoid arthritis. TCRdb's table, derived via immunoSEQ multiplex PCR, lists solely in-frame clones and lacks some. The sample carries around 16,000 clones, around 80% recorded once. The sample was CD8+ T cells sorted from blood. These receptors originate from a woman in her forties or fifties with rheumatoid arthritis.

The chain has TRBV9 and TRBJ2-7; no clear D. The germline gives CDR1 SGDLS, CDR2 YYNGEE. CDR3 length equals 13 residues. V dropped 3 bases and J dropped 3 bases, with 10 bases sitting between them. CDR3: CASSGKSGYEQYF. CDR3 sequence (DNA): TGTGCCAGCAGCGGAAAAAGTGGCTACGAGCAGTACTTC. The entire variable domain, with the rest obtained from reference TRBV9 and TRBJ2-7, is as follows: DSGVTQTPKHLITATGQRVTLRCSPRSGDLSVYWYQQSLDQGLQFLIQYYNGEERAKGNILERFSAQQFPDLHSELNLSSLELGDSALYFCASSGKSGYEQYFGPGTRLTVT.

The rearrangement joins TRBV9 to TRBJ2-2; TRBD2 agrees at 12 bases. This CDR3 is 16 amino acids long. Germline trimming cut 4 bases from V and 7 bases from J; bases unmatched to any gene: 8. Per germline, CDR1 SGDLS and CDR2 YYNGEE. CDR3 nucleotides: TGTGCCAGCAGCACCGGACTAGCGGGGATTAACGGGGAGCTGTTTTTT. Translated: CASSTGLAGINGELFF.

The rearrangement uses TRBV5-8 and TRBJ2-2; a possible D gene is TRBD2 (5 bases). Germline assignment: CDR1 SGHTS and CDR2 YDEGEE. The length of the CDR3 is 16 residues. V was clipped by 2 bases and J by 0 bases, with 11 bases between them. The DNA for the CDR3 is TGTGCCAGCAGCTTTCACAGCGGAGCGAACACCGGGGAGCTGTTTTTT. Protein: CASSFHSGANTGELFF.

V usage is TRBV19 and J usage is TRBJ2-3, with 12 nucleotides matching TRBD2. V was pared by 5 bases and J by 9 bases, with 9 bases of the junction left unmatched. CDR1 is LNHDA and CDR2 is SQIVND in the germline V gene (reference sequence). The CDR3 length is 15 residues. Here the CDR3 reads CASSATSGGLQTQYF. CDR3 sequence (DNA): TGTGCCAGTAGTGCGACTAGCGGGGGCCTTCAAACGCAGTATTTT.

The rearrangement joins TRBV13 to TRBJ2-1, with D unresolved. CDR1 and CDR2 from the germline V gene are PRHDT and FYEKMQ (reference sequence). This CDR3 spans 15 amino acids. V lost 3 bases, J lost 0 bases, and 9 bases lay in between. The CDR3 DNA reads as TGTGCCAGCAGCTTCCTAGGTAGCTCCTACAATGAGCAGTTCTTC. Translated, it gives CASSFLGSSYNEQFF. Full variable domain (missing parts from reference TRBV13 and TRBJ2-1): AAGVIQSPRHLIKEKRETATLKCYPIPRHDTVYWYQQGPGQDPQFLISFYEKMQSDKGSIPDRFSAQQFSDYHSELNMSSLELGDSALYFCASSFLGSSYNEQFFGPGTRLTVL.

The rearrangement links TRBV7-2 to TRBJ2-7, with D uncertain. The V and J ends lost 5 bases and 0 bases respectively, with 8 bases between them. The germline CDR1 and CDR2 sequences are SGHTA and FQGNSA. The CDR3 runs to 13 residues. The CDR3 sequence is CASSPHSSYEQYF. The CDR3 DNA follows: TGTGCCAGCAGCCCCCATTCCTCCTACGAGCAGTACTTC.

The J gene is TRBJ2-7, the V gene TRBV28, with 11 positions matching TRBD2. The V and J ends lost 5 bases and 5 bases, in that order; junction bases with no gene match: 5. This CDR3 contains 14 residues. Germline CDR1 is MDHEN and CDR2 is SYDVKM. CDR3 bases: TGTGCCAGCAGTACTCTAGCGGGAGGAGACGAGCAGTACTTC. Residues: CASSTLAGGDEQYF.

The genes are TRBV4-2 and TRBJ2-6; D not certain. This CDR3 spans 18 amino acids. Germline V gene sequence: CDR1 LGHNA, CDR2 YNFKEQ. V was trimmed by 5 bases and J by 0 bases, leaving 17 bases between them. The CDR3 is CASSNKGTAFSGANVLTF. DNA of the CDR3: TGTGCCAGCAGCAATAAGGGTACAGCCTTCTCTGGGGCCAACGTCCTGACTTTC.

This chain joins TRBV7-5 and TRBJ2-2; the table calls TRBD2, which could not be checked here. TRBV7-5 constitutes a pseudogene. The CDR3 is 20 residues long. The CDR3 bases are TGTGCCAGAAGCTTCGGACTAGCGGGAGGTACAACCAAAGGGTCCGGGGAGCTGTTTTTT. As protein: CARSFGLAGGTTKGSGELFF.

V and J are TRBV4-1 and TRBJ1-3; D ambiguous. V was clipped by 0 bases and J by 0 bases, with 6 bases between them. From germline, CDR1 is MGHRA and CDR2 YSYEKL. The CDR3 loop spans 15 amino acids. CDR3 region: CASSQDGSSGNTIYF. The CDR3 DNA sequence: TGCGCCAGCAGCCAAGATGGAAGCTCTGGAAACACCATATATTTT.